This is a list of T cell receptor beta chains from one sample in a study of OX40 agonist ivuxolimab in advanced cancers. The repertoire was sequenced with immunoSEQ multiplex PCR; TCRdb's copy has only in-frame clones and lacks some. The table lists 90,000 or so clones, roughly 89% of them singletons. Sample: CD4+ or CD8+ T cells sorted from blood, taken in a trial of the OX40 agonist ivuxolimab. All receptors derive from an adult with an advanced solid tumor such as melanoma, head and neck, liver or kidney cancer. CDR3s include the opening cysteine and the closing phenylalanine or tryptophan. A D gene is named only where the DNA matches it firmly. The size field is filled for only some rows; it gives once, few, many or a size class.

clone_size: -
v_call: TRBV2
d_call: TRBD2
j_call: TRBJ2-7
cdr3_nt: TGTGCCAGCAGTCCGAGCGGGAGGCTCAACGAGCAGTACTTC
cdr3_aa: CASSPSGRLNEQYF

clone_size: -
v_call: TRBV10-3
d_call: -
j_call: TRBJ2-2
cdr3_nt: TGTGCCATCAACGCAGCTTCGGCGGGTACTACTAACACCGGGGAGCTGTTTTTT
cdr3_aa: CAINAASAGTTNTGELFF

clone_size: -
v_call: TRBV19
d_call: TRBD2
j_call: TRBJ2-3
cdr3_nt: TGTGCCAGTAGTCCCGCCCGACTAGCGGGAGGGCCAGATACGCAGTATTTT
cdr3_aa: CASSPARLAGGPDTQYF

clone_size: -
v_call: TRBV27
d_call: TRBD2
j_call: TRBJ2-7
cdr3_nt: TGTGCCAGCAGTTGGCTAGCGGGAGGACCCTACGAGCAGTACTTC
cdr3_aa: CASSWLAGGPYEQYF

clone_size: -
v_call: TRBV5-1
d_call: -
j_call: TRBJ1-3
cdr3_nt: TGCGCCAGCAGCACCGGGGACCTCCCCGGTAACACCATATATTTT
cdr3_aa: CASSTGDLPGNTIYF

clone_size: -
v_call: TRBV6-6
d_call: -
j_call: TRBJ1-4
cdr3_nt: TGTGCCAGCAATATCGCGGAAAAACTGTTTTTT
cdr3_aa: CASNIAEKLFF

clone_size: once
v_call: TRBV11-3
d_call: -
j_call: TRBJ2-7
cdr3_nt: TGTGCCAGCAGCTTAGTAGGGAACGAGCAGTACTTC
cdr3_aa: CASSLVGNEQYF

clone_size: -
v_call: TRBV6-5
d_call: -
j_call: TRBJ1-2
cdr3_nt: TGTGCCAGCAGTTACGGGACGGGAGGCCATGGCTACACCTTC
cdr3_aa: CASSYGTGGHGYTF

clone_size: -
v_call: TRBV6-1
d_call: TRBD1
j_call: TRBJ1-2
cdr3_nt: TGTGCCAGCAGTGAAGCCGGGACAGATGGCTACACCTTC
cdr3_aa: CASSEAGTDGYTF

clone_size: -
v_call: TRBV7-9
d_call: TRBD1
j_call: TRBJ2-5
cdr3_nt: TGTGCCAGCAGCTTAGTGATGGGACAGGGAATCAGGGAGACCCAGTACTTC
cdr3_aa: CASSLVMGQGIRETQYF

clone_size: -
v_call: TRBV11-2
d_call: -
j_call: TRBJ1-3
cdr3_nt: TGTGCCAGCACGCCGAGCTCCTCTGGAAACACCATATATTTT
cdr3_aa: CASTPSSSGNTIYF

clone_size: -
v_call: TRBV7-8
d_call: -
j_call: TRBJ1-3
cdr3_nt: TGTGCCAGCAGCTTAGCGCAGGGATCTGGAAACACCATATATTTT
cdr3_aa: CASSLAQGSGNTIYF

clone_size: -
v_call: TRBV25-1
d_call: TRBD2
j_call: TRBJ2-7
cdr3_nt: TGTGCCAGCAGTTTAGCGGGAGCGCGATACGAGCAGTACTTC
cdr3_aa: CASSLAGARYEQYF

clone_size: few
v_call: TRBV6-5
d_call: TRBD1
j_call: TRBJ1-6
cdr3_nt: TGTGCCAGCAGTTACCAACCGGGACAGGGGAATTCACCCCTCCACTTT
cdr3_aa: CASSYQPGQGNSPLHF

clone_size: -
v_call: TRBV19
d_call: -
j_call: TRBJ1-5
cdr3_nt: TGTGCCAGTAGTACGGACAGTATTTCAAGCAATCAGCCCCAGCATTTT
cdr3_aa: CASSTDSISSNQPQHF

clone_size: -
v_call: TRBV4-3
d_call: -
j_call: TRBJ2-7
cdr3_nt: TGCGCCAGCAGCCAAGAGCCAGGGAGCTCCTACGAGCAGTACTTC
cdr3_aa: CASSQEPGSSYEQYF

clone_size: -
v_call: TRBV11-3
d_call: TRBD1
j_call: TRBJ2-3
cdr3_nt: TGTGCCAGCAGCGATAGGACAGGGGGCACAGATACGCAGTATTTT
cdr3_aa: CASSDRTGGTDTQYF

clone_size: -
v_call: TRBV4-3
d_call: -
j_call: TRBJ1-1
cdr3_nt: TGCGCCAGCAGCCCAGGGCAGGGATTTAACACTGAAGCTTTCTTT
cdr3_aa: CASSPGQGFNTEAFF

clone_size: -
v_call: TRBV7-9
d_call: -
j_call: TRBJ1-2
cdr3_nt: TGTGCCAGCAGCTTAACAGGGATCGGCTATGGCTACACCTTC
cdr3_aa: CASSLTGIGYGYTF

clone_size: few
v_call: TRBV7-9
d_call: -
j_call: TRBJ1-5
cdr3_nt: TGTGCCAGCAGCTTAGCGGGGACGACAAGTCAGCCCCAGCATTTT
cdr3_aa: CASSLAGTTSQPQHF

clone_size: -
v_call: TRBV11-3
d_call: -
j_call: TRBJ2-1
cdr3_nt: TGTGCCAGCAGCTCCTTTTGGGGTGATGAGCAGTTCTTC
cdr3_aa: CASSSFWGDEQFF

clone_size: -
v_call: TRBV12-5
d_call: TRBD1
j_call: TRBJ2-1
cdr3_nt: TGTGCTAGTGGTTTGCAGGGGGCCTGGCAGTTCTTC
cdr3_aa: CASGLQGAWQFF

clone_size: few
v_call: TRBV9
d_call: -
j_call: TRBJ2-3
cdr3_nt: TGTGCCAGCAGCGTAGGTCACACCACAGATACGCAGTATTTT
cdr3_aa: CASSVGHTTDTQYF

clone_size: -
v_call: TRBV19
d_call: TRBD2
j_call: TRBJ2-3
cdr3_nt: TGTGCCAGTAGTCGGACTAGCGGGGGGGTAGGCAGCACAGATACGCAGTATTTT
cdr3_aa: CASSRTSGGVGSTDTQYF

clone_size: -
v_call: TRBV7-3
d_call: -
j_call: TRBJ2-6
cdr3_nt: TGTGCCAGCAGCTCACAAACCGGGGCCAACGTCCTGACTTTC
cdr3_aa: CASSSQTGANVLTF

clone_size: -
v_call: TRBV6-1
d_call: TRBD1
j_call: TRBJ2-3
cdr3_nt: TGTGCCAGCAGTCGGGGACAGGGATGGACAGATACGCAGTATTTT
cdr3_aa: CASSRGQGWTDTQYF

clone_size: -
v_call: TRBV5-8
d_call: -
j_call: TRBJ2-2
cdr3_nt: TGTGCCACCGAGCTGGGGGATCGGTCTGGGGAGCTGTTTTTT
cdr3_aa: CATELGDRSGELFF

clone_size: -
v_call: TRBV27
d_call: TRBD2
j_call: TRBJ2-7
cdr3_nt: TGTGCCAGCAGACTGGCGGGAGGAAACTACGAGCAGTACTTC
cdr3_aa: CASRLAGGNYEQYF

clone_size: -
v_call: TRBV6-1
d_call: -
j_call: TRBJ2-2
cdr3_nt: TGTGCCAGCAGTGAAGGAAGATGGTATCAGGCCGGGGAGCTGTTTTTT
cdr3_aa: CASSEGRWYQAGELFF

clone_size: -
v_call: TRBV5-4
d_call: TRBD2
j_call: TRBJ2-2
cdr3_nt: TGTGCCAGCAGCTTCCCTAGCGGGAGTAACACCGGGGAGCTGTTTTTT
cdr3_aa: CASSFPSGSNTGELFF

clone_size: -
v_call: TRBV6-5
d_call: TRBD1
j_call: TRBJ1-1
cdr3_nt: TGTGCCAGCATAAACGACAGGGGTAACACTGAAGCTTTCTTT
cdr3_aa: CASINDRGNTEAFF

clone_size: -
v_call: TRBV6-6
d_call: -
j_call: TRBJ2-1
cdr3_nt: TGTGCCAGCAGTTACTCGATCAACAATGAGCAGTTCTTC
cdr3_aa: CASSYSINNEQFF

clone_size: -
v_call: TRBV9
d_call: -
j_call: TRBJ2-7
cdr3_nt: TGTGCCAGCAGCGTTGATCAGGGGGGTAAGGAGCGGCAGTACTTC
cdr3_aa: CASSVDQGGKERQYF

clone_size: -
v_call: TRBV19
d_call: -
j_call: TRBJ2-1
cdr3_nt: TGTGCCAGTAGTATGGGGGGAGAACAGCAGTTCTTC
cdr3_aa: CASSMGGEQQFF

clone_size: -
v_call: TRBV29-1
d_call: -
j_call: TRBJ2-5
cdr3_nt: TGCAGCGTTGTAGGTGGTTTGGGGGCCCAAGAGACCCAGTACTTC
cdr3_aa: CSVVGGLGAQETQYF

clone_size: few
v_call: TRBV19
d_call: TRBD2
j_call: TRBJ2-1
cdr3_nt: TGTGCCAGTAGTATAGATTTTTTTAGCGGGGGGCACAATGAGCAGTTCTTC
cdr3_aa: CASSIDFFSGGHNEQFF

clone_size: -
v_call: TRBV9
d_call: TRBD2
j_call: TRBJ2-5
cdr3_nt: TGTGCCAGCAGCGTGGGACTAGCGGATCGGGAGACCCAGTACTTC
cdr3_aa: CASSVGLADRETQYF

clone_size: once
v_call: TRBV4-1
d_call: TRBD1
j_call: TRBJ1-1
cdr3_nt: TGCGCCAGCAGCCGAGCTTACCTCACAGGGGGAAACACTGAAGCTTTCTTT
cdr3_aa: CASSRAYLTGGNTEAFF

clone_size: -
v_call: TRBV11-3
d_call: TRBD1
j_call: TRBJ2-1
cdr3_nt: TGTGCCAGCAGTCGACAGGGGGGGGATGAGCAGTTCTTC
cdr3_aa: CASSRQGGDEQFF

clone_size: -
v_call: TRBV25-1
d_call: -
j_call: TRBJ1-1
cdr3_nt: TGTGCCAGCAGTGAGCTGGGAACGGAGGAGTCTACTGAAGCTTTCTTT
cdr3_aa: CASSELGTEESTEAFF

clone_size: few
v_call: TRBV5-1
d_call: -
j_call: TRBJ1-6
cdr3_nt: TGCGCCAGCAGCGCCGGGACTGGTAATAATTCACCCCTCCACTTT
cdr3_aa: CASSAGTGNNSPLHF

clone_size: -
v_call: TRBV7-2
d_call: TRBD1
j_call: TRBJ1-6
cdr3_nt: TGTGCCAGCAGCGCAGGACAGGTTGGTTCACCCCTCCACTTT
cdr3_aa: CASSAGQVGSPLHF

clone_size: -
v_call: TRBV7-2
d_call: -
j_call: TRBJ2-7
cdr3_nt: TGTGCCAGCAGCTTAGTTGACAGCCCGAGCTCCTACGAGCAGTACTTC
cdr3_aa: CASSLVDSPSSYEQYF

clone_size: once
v_call: TRBV18
d_call: -
j_call: TRBJ1-3
cdr3_nt: TGTGCCAGCTCACCCCCGGTGGGGGTTGGAAACACCATATATTTT
cdr3_aa: CASSPPVGVGNTIYF

clone_size: -
v_call: TRBV19
d_call: -
j_call: TRBJ1-1
cdr3_nt: TGTGCCAGTAGTCCACGAATTGGCTTTAACACTGAAGCTTTCTTT
cdr3_aa: CASSPRIGFNTEAFF

clone_size: -
v_call: TRBV18
d_call: TRBD1
j_call: TRBJ2-1
cdr3_nt: TGTGCCAGCTCAAGTGGGACAGATTACAATGAGCAGTTCTTC
cdr3_aa: CASSSGTDYNEQFF

clone_size: -
v_call: TRBV20-1
d_call: -
j_call: TRBJ2-3
cdr3_nt: TGCAGTGCTTTCGACACAGATACGCAGTATTTT
cdr3_aa: CSAFDTDTQYF

clone_size: -
v_call: TRBV19
d_call: TRBD1
j_call: TRBJ1-2
cdr3_nt: TGTGCCAGTACTAACTTCTATGAGCCTACCAGGGGGGCTAACTATGGCTACACCTTC
cdr3_aa: CASTNFYEPTRGANYGYTF

clone_size: -
v_call: TRBV30
d_call: TRBD1
j_call: TRBJ2-6
cdr3_nt: TGTGCCTGGTATCGGGACAGGGGGAGGTCTGGGGCCAACGTCCTGACTTTC
cdr3_aa: CAWYRDRGRSGANVLTF

clone_size: -
v_call: TRBV15
d_call: -
j_call: TRBJ2-3
cdr3_nt: TGTGCCACCAGCAGAGGGGTCTTCACAGATACGCAGTATTTT
cdr3_aa: CATSRGVFTDTQYF

clone_size: -
v_call: TRBV7-3
d_call: TRBD1
j_call: TRBJ2-7
cdr3_nt: TGTGCCAGCAGCCTAACCGGGACAGGGGCTTCCGAGCAGTACTTC
cdr3_aa: CASSLTGTGASEQYF

clone_size: -
v_call: TRBV5-1
d_call: -
j_call: TRBJ2-3
cdr3_nt: TGCGCCAGCAGCTTGAACCAATTCATTCGGGATACGCAGTATTTT
cdr3_aa: CASSLNQFIRDTQYF

clone_size: -
v_call: TRBV6-1
d_call: -
j_call: TRBJ1-4
cdr3_nt: TGTGCCAGCAGTGAACAACAGGGAGGCGAAAAACTGTTTTTT
cdr3_aa: CASSEQQGGEKLFF

clone_size: once
v_call: TRBV30
d_call: -
j_call: TRBJ2-2
cdr3_nt: TGTGCCTGGAGTGGGTTCGCGGGGACCGGGGAGCTGTTTTTT
cdr3_aa: CAWSGFAGTGELFF

clone_size: -
v_call: TRBV5-1
d_call: -
j_call: TRBJ2-7
cdr3_nt: TGCGCCAGCAGCTTTCTTAACGAGCAGTACTTC
cdr3_aa: CASSFLNEQYF

clone_size: few
v_call: TRBV29-1
d_call: -
j_call: TRBJ1-1
cdr3_nt: TGCAGCGTTTTTTGGGCGAACACTGAAGCTTTCTTT
cdr3_aa: CSVFWANTEAFF

clone_size: once
v_call: TRBV5-1
d_call: -
j_call: TRBJ2-3
cdr3_nt: TGCGCCAGCAGCTTGGCTGTCTCCTTAGATACGCAGTATTTT
cdr3_aa: CASSLAVSLDTQYF

clone_size: -
v_call: TRBV29-1
d_call: -
j_call: TRBJ1-1
cdr3_nt: TGCAGCGTTGCAACAGGGAATGTGGGCACTGAAGCTTTCTTT
cdr3_aa: CSVATGNVGTEAFF

clone_size: -
v_call: TRBV7-2
d_call: -
j_call: TRBJ2-1
cdr3_nt: TGTGCCAGCATACAGGGTTCTACCTACAATGAGCAGTTCTTC
cdr3_aa: CASIQGSTYNEQFF